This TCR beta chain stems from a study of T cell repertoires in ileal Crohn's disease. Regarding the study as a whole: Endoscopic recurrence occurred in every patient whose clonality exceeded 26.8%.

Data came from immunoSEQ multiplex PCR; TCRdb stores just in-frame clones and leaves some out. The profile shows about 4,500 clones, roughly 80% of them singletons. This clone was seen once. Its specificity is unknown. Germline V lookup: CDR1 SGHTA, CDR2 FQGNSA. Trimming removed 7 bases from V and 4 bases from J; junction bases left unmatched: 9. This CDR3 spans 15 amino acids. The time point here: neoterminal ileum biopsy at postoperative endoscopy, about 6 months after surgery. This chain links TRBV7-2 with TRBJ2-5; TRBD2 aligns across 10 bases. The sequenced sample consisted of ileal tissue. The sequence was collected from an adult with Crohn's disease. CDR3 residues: CASTRGLAELETQYF. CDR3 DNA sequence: TGTGCCAGCACCAGAGGACTAGCGGAACTAGAGACCCAGTACTTC.